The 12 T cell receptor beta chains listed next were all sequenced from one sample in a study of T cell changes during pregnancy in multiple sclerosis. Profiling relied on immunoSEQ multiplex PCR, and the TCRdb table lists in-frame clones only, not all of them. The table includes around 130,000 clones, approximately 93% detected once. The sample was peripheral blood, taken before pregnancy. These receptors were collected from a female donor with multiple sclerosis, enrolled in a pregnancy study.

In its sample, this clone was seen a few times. This chain's CDR3 is CASSHTDSPLHF. The DNA for the CDR3 is TGTGCCAGCAGCCATACAGATTCACCCCTCCACTTT. The V gene is TRBV11-2, the J gene TRBJ1-6; D unclear. CDR1 and CDR2 (germline): SGHAT, FQNNGV. The ends were cut back, 5 bases at V and 8 bases at J, with 7 bases in the middle. The CDR3 consists of 12 residues. Filled out from reference TRBV11-2 and TRBJ1-6, the complete variable domain reads EAGVAQSPRYKIIEKRQSVAFWCNPISGHATLYWYQQILGQGPKLLIQFQNNGVVDDSQLPKDRFSAERLKGVDSTLKIQPAKLEDSAVYLCASSHTDSPLHFGNGTRLTVT.

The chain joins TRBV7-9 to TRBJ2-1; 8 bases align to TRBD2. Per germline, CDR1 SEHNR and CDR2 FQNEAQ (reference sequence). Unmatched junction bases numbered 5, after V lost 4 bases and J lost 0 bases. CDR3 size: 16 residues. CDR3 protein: CASSSGLGSSYNEQFF. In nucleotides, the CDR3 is TGTGCCAGCAGCTCGGGACTAGGAAGCTCCTACAATGAGCAGTTCTTC.

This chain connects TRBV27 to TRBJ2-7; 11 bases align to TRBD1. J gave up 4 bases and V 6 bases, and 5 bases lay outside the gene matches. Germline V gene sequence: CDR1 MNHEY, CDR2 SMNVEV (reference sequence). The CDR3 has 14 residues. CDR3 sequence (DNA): TGTGCCAGCAGCCGGGACAGGGGGTTGTACGAGCAGTACTTC. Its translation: CASSRDRGLYEQYF.

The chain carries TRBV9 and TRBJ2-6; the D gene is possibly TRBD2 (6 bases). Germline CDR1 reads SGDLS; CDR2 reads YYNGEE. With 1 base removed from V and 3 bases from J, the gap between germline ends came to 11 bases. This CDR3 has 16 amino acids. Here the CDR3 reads CASSVPGRFGANVLTF. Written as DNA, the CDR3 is TGTGCCAGCAGCGTACCAGGGAGGTTTGGGGCCAACGTCCTGACTTTC.

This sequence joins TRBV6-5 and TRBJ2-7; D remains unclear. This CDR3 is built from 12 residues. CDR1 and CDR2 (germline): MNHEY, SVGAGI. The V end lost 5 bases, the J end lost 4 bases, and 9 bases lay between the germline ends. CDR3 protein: CASSEHLYEQYF. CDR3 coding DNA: TGTGCCAGCAGTGAGCACCTATACGAGCAGTACTTC.

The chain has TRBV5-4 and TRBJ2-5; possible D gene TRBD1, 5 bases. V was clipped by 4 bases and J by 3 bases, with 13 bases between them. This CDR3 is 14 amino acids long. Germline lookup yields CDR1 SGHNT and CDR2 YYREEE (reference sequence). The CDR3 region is CASSPGRAEETQYF. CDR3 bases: TGTGCCAGCAGCCCTGGCAGGGCGGAAGAGACCCAGTACTTC.

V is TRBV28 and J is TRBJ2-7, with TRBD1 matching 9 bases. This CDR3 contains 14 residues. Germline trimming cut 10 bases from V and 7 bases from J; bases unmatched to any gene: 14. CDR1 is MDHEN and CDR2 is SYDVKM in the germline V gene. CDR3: CAISEPGTGMEQYF. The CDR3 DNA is TGTGCCATATCCGAACCGGGGACAGGGATGGAGCAGTACTTC.

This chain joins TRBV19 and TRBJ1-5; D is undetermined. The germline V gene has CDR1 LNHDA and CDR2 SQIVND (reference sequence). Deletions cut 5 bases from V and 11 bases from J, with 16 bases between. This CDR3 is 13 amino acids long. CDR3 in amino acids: CASSPIEPFAQHF. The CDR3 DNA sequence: TGTGCCAGTAGTCCTATAGAACCCTTTGCCCAGCATTTT.

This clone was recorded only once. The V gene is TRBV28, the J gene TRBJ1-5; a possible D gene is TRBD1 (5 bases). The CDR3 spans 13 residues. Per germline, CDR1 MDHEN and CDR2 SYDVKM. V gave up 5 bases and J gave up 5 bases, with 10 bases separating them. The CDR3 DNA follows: TGTGCCAGCAGTCCAGGGTACCATCAGCCCCAGCATTTT. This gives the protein CASSPGYHQPQHF.

CDR3 nucleotide sequence: TGTGCCAGCAGTTTATTATGGCGAGCGGGGAGAACAACTGAAGCTTTCTTT. It is translated as CASSLLWRAGRTTEAFF. The gene calls are TRBV28 and TRBJ1-1; no firm D call. This CDR3 has 17 amino acids. Germline V gene lookup returns CDR1 MDHEN and CDR2 SYDVKM. Trimming cost V 1 base and J 5 bases, with 20 bases left between them.

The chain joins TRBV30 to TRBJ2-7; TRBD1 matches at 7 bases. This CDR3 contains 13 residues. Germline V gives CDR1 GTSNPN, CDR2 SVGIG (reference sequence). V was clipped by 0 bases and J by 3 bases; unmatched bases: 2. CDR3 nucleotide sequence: TGTGCCTGGAGTGTCAACAGGGGCTACGAGCAGTACTTC. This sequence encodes CAWSVNRGYEQYF. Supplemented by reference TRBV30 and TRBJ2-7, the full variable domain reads SQTIHQWPATLVQPVGSPLSLECTVEGTSNPNLYWYRQAAGRGLQLLFYSVGIGQISSEVPQNLSASRPQDRQFILSSKKLLLSDSGFYLCAWSVNRGYEQYFGPGTRLTVT.

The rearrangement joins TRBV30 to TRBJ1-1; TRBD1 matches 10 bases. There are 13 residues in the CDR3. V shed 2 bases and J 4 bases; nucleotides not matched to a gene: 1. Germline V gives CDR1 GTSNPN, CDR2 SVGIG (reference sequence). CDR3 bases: TGTGCCTGGAGTCGGGACAGGGGCACTGAAGCTTTCTTT. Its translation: CAWSRDRGTEAFF.